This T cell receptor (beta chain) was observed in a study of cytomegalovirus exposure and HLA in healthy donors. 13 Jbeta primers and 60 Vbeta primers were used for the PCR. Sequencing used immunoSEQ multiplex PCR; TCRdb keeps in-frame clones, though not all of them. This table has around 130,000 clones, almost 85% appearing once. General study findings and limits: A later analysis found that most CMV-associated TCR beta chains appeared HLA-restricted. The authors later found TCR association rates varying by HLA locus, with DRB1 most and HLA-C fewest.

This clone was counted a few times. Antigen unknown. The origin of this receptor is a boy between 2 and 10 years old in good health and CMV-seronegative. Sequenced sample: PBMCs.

DNA for the CDR3: TGTGCCAGCAGCTTAGCGGGGGGACCTCGGACCTTCTACGAGCAGTACGTC. It yields the protein CASSLAGGPRTFYEQYV. The rearrangement uses TRBV7-9 and TRBJ2-7; tentative D call: TRBD2 (6 bases). Trimming removed 0 bases at V and 3 bases at J, with 18 bases between. Germline loops: CDR1 SEHNR, CDR2 FQNEAQ (reference sequence). The CDR3 extends over 17 amino acids.